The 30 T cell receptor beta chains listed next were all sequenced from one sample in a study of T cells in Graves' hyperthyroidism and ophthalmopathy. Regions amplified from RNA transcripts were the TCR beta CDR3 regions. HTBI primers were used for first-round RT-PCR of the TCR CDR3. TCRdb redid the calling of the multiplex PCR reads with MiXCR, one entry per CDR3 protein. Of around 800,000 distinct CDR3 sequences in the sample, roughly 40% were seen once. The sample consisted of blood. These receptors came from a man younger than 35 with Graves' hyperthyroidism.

CDR3 DNA: TGTGCCTGGAGTTGGGGGGCGGCTAGCAATCAGCCCCAGCATTTT. Protein: CAWSWGAASNQPQHF. The V call is TRBV19, the J call TRBJ1-5; TRBD1 might be the D (6 bases). The germline V gene encodes CDR1 LNHDA and CDR2 SQIVND (reference sequence). There are 15 residues in the CDR3. The V end lost 11 bases, the J end lost 0 bases, and 17 bases lay between the germline ends.

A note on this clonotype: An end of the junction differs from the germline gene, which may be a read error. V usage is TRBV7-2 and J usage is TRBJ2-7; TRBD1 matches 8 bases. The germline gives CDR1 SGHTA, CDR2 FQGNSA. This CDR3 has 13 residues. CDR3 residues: CVSSTRTGNEQYF. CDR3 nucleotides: TGTGTCAGCAGCACCAGGACAGGGAACGAGCAGTACTTC.

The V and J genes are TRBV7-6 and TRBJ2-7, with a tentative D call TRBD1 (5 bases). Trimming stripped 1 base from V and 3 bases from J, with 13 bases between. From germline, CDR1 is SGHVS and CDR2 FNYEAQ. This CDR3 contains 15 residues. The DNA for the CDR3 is TGTGCCAGCAGCTTAGAAGGCGACAGTAGCTACGAGCAGTACTTC. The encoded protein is CASSLEGDSSYEQYF.

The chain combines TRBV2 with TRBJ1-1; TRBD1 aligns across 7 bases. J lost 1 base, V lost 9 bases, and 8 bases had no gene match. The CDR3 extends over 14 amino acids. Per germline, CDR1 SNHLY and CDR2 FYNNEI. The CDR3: CARPWDRENTEAFF. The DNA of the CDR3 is TGTGCCAGGCCGTGGGACAGAGAGAACACTGAAGCTTTCTTT.

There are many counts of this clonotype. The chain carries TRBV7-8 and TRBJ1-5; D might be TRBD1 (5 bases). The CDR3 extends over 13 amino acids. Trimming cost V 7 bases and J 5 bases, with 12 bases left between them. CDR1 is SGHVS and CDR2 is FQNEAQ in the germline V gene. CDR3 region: CASTSGRYQPQHF. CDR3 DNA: TGTGCCAGCACCTCGGGGCGTTATCAGCCCCAGCATTTT.

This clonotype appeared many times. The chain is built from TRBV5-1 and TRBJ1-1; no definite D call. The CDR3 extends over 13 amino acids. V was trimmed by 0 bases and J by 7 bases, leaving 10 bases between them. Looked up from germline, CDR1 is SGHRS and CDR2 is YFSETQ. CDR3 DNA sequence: TGCGCCAGCAGCTTGGCTACGGGCGATGAAGCTTTCTTT. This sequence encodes CASSLATGDEAFF.

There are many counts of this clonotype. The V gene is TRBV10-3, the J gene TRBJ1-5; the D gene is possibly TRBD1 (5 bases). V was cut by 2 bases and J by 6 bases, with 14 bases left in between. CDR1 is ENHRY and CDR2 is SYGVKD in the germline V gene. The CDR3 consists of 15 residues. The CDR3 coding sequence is TGTGCCATCAGTGAGGGCGGAATAAGGGGTCAGCCCCAGCATTTT. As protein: CAISEGGIRGQPQHF.

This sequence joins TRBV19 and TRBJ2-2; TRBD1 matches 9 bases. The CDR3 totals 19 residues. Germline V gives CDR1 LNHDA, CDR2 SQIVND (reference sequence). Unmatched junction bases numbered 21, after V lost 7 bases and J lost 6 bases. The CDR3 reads CASTWHHRGLAPSPGELFF. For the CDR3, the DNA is TGTGCCAGTACCTGGCACCACAGGGGGCTAGCGCCGTCTCCCGGGGAGCTGTTTTTT. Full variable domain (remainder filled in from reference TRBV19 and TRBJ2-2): DGGITQSPKYLFRKEGQNVTLSCEQNLNHDAMYWYRQDPGQGLRLIYYSQIVNDFQKGDIAEGYSVSREKKESFPLTVTSAQKNPTAFYLCASTWHHRGLAPSPGELFFGEGSRLTVL.

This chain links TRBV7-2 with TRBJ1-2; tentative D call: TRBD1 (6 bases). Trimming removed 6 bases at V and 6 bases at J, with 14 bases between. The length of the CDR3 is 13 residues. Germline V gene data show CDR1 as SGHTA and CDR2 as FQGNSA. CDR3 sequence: CASRASGGHGYTF. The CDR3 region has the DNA TGTGCCAGCAGGGCTAGCGGGGGGCATGGCTACACCTTC.

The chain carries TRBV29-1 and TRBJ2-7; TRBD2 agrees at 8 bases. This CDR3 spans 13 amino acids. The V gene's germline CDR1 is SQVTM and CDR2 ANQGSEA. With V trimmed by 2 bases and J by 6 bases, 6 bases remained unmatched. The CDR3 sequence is CSVESGGRGEQYF. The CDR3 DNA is TGCAGCGTTGAAAGCGGGGGTCGAGGCGAGCAGTACTTC.

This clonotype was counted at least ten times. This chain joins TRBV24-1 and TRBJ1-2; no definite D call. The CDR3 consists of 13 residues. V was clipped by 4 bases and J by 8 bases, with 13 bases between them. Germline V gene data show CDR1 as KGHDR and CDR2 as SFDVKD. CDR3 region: CATSDPMSGGYTF. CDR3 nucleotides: TGTGCCACCAGTGACCCGATGTCGGGCGGCTACACCTTC.

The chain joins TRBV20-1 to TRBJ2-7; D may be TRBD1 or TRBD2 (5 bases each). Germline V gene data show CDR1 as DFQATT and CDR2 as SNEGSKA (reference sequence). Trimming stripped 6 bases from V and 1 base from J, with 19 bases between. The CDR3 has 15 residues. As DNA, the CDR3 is TGCAGTGCGAGACCCGGGGCAGGGCCTTCCTACGAGCAGTACTTC. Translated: CSARPGAGPSYEQYF.

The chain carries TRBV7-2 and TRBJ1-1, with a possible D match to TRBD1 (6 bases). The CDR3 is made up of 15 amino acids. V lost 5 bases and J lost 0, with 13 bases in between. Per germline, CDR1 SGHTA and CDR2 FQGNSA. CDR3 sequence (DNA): TGTGCCAGCAGCGCTCGGGGGCAAATGAACACTGAAGCTTTCTTT. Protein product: CASSARGQMNTEAFF.

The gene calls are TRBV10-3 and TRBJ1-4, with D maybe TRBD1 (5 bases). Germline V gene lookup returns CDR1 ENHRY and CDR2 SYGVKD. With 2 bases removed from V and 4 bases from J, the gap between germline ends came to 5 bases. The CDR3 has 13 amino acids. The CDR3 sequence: CAISEDSNEKLFF. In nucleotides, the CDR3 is TGTGCCATCAGTGAGGACAGTAATGAAAAACTGTTTTTT.

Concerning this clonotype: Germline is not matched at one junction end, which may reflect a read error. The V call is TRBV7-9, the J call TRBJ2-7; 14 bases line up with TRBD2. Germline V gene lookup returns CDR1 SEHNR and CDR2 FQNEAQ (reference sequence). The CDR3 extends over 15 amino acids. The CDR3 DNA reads TGTGCCAGCAGTTTAGGGACTAGCGGGAGTTGGGAGCAGTACTTC. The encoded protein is CASSLGTSGSWEQYF.

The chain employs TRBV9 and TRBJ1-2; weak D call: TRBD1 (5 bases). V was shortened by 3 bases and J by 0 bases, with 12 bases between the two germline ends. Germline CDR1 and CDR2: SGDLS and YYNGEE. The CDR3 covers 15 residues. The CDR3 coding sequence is TGTGCCAGCAGCGGGGCCGGGACCACTAACTATGGCTACACCTTC. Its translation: CASSGAGTTNYGYTF.

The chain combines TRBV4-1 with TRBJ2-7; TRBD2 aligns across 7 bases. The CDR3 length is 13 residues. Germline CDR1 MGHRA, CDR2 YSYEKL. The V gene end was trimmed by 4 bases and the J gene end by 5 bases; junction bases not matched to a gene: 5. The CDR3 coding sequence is TGCGCCAGCAGCCTAAGCGGGGTGAACGAGCAGTACTTC. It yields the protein CASSLSGVNEQYF.

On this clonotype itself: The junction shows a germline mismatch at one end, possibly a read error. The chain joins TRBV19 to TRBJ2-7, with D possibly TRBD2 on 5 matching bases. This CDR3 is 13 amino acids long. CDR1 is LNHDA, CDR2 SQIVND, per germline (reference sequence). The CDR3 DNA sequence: TGTGCCAGTAGTATAGACGGGGATACCCCCCGGAACTTC. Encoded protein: CASSIDGDTPRNF. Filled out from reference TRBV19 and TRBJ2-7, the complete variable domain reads DGGITQSPKYLFRKEGQNVTLSCEQNLNHDAMYWYRQDPGQGLRLIYYSQIVNDFQKGDIAEGYSVSREKKESFPLTVTSAQKNPTAFYLCASSIDGDTPRNFGPGTRLTVT.

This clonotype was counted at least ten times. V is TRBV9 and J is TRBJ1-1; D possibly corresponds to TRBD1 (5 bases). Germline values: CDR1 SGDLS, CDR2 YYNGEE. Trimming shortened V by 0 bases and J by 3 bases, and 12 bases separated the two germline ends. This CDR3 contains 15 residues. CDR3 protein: CASSVGPGRDTEAFF. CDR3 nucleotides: TGTGCCAGCAGCGTAGGCCCGGGCAGGGACACTGAAGCTTTCTTT.

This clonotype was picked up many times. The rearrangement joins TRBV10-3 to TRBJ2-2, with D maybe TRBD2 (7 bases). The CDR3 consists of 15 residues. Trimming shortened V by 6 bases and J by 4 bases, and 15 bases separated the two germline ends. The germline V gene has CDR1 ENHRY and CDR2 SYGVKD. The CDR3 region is CAIRFAGAGTGELFF. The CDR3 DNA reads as TGTGCCATCAGATTCGCGGGGGCAGGCACCGGGGAGCTGTTTTTT.

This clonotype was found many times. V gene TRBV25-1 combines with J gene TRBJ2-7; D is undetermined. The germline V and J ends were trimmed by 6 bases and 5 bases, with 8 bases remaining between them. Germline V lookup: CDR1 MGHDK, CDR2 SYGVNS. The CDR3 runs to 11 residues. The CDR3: CASSLLHEQYF. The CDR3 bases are TGTGCCAGCAGCCTACTCCACGAGCAGTACTTC.

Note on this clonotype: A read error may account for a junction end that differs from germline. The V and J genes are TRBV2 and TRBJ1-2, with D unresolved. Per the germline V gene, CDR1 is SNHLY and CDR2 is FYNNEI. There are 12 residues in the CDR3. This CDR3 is CASSDGNNGYTF. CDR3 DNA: TGTGCCAGCAGTGACGGTAACAATGGCTACACCTTC.

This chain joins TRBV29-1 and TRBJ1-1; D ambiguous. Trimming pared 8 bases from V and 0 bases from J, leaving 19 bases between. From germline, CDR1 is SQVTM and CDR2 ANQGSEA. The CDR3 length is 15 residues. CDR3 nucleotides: TGCAGCTCTTTCCCACTTTCGGATTTGAACACTGAAGCTTTCTTT. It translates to CSSFPLSDLNTEAFF.

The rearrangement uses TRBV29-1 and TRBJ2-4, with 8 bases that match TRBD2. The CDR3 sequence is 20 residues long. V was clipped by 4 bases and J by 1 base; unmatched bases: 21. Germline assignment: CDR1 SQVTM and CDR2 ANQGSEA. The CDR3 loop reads CSVAFDWREEGAEAKNIQYF. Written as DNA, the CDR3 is TGCAGCGTTGCCTTCGACTGGCGGGAGGAGGGAGCAGAGGCCAAAAACATTCAGTACTTC.

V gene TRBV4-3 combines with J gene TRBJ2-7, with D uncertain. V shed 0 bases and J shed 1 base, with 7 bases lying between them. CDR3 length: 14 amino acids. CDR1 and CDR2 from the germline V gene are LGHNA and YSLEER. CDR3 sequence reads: CASSQDGRSYEQYF. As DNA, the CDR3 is TGCGCCAGCAGCCAAGATGGCCGATCCTACGAGCAGTACTTC.

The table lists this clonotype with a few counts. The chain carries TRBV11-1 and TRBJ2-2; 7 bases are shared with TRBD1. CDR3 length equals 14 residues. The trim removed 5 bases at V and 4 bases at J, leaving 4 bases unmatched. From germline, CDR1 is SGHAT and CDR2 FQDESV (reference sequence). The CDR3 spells CASSRTGATGELFF. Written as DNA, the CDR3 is TGTGCCAGCAGCCGTACAGGGGCCACCGGGGAGCTGTTTTTT.

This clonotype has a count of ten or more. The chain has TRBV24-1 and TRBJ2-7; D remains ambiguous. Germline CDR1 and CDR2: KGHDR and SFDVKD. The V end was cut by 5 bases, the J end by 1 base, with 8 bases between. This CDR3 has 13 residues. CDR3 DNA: TGTGCCACCAGTGCGAGAACGTCCTACGAGCAGTACTTC. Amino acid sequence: CATSARTSYEQYF.

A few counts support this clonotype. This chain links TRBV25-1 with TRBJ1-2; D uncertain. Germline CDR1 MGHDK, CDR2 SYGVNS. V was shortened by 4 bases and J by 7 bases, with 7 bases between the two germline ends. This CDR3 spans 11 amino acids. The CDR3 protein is CASSAFGGYTF. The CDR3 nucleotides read TGTGCCAGCAGTGCCTTCGGTGGCTACACCTTC.

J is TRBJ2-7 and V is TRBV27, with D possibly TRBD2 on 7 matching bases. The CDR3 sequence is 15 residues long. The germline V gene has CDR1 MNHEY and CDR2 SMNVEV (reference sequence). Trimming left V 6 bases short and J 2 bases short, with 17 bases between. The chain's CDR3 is CASSQEGGTPYEQYF. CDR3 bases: TGTGCCAGCAGCCAAGAGGGAGGGACACCCTACGAGCAGTACTTC.

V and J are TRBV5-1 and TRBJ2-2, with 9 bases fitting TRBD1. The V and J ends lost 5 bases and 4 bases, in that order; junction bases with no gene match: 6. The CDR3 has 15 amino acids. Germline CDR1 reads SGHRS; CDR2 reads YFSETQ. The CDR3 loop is CASSPGTGFTGELFF. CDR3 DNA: TGCGCCAGCAGTCCCGGGACAGGGTTCACCGGGGAGCTGTTTTTT.